This T cell receptor (beta chain) originates from a study of blood T cell repertoires in COVID-19. Looking at the study overall: Sources were T cells, B-cell-depleted T cells, or PBMCs; the material itself was cDNA or gDNA.

Measured with immunoSEQ multiplex PCR; TCRdb has only the in-frame clones, and not every one. The sample has about 75,000 clones, 85% to 90% seen once. Germline CDR1 reads SGHKS; CDR2 reads YYEKEE (reference sequence). The ends were cut back, 0 bases at V and 0 bases at J, with 12 bases in the middle. The CDR3 covers 16 residues. The clonotype originates from a human donor in a cohort sampled during active COVID-19. Sequencing was done on a sample of peripheral blood. V gene TRBV5-5 combines with J gene TRBJ2-5; the D gene is possibly TRBD2 (5 bases). The CDR3 loop reads CASSLGRIPYQETQYF. CDR3 nucleotides: TGTGCCAGCAGCTTGGGGAGGATCCCGTACCAAGAGACCCAGTACTTC.